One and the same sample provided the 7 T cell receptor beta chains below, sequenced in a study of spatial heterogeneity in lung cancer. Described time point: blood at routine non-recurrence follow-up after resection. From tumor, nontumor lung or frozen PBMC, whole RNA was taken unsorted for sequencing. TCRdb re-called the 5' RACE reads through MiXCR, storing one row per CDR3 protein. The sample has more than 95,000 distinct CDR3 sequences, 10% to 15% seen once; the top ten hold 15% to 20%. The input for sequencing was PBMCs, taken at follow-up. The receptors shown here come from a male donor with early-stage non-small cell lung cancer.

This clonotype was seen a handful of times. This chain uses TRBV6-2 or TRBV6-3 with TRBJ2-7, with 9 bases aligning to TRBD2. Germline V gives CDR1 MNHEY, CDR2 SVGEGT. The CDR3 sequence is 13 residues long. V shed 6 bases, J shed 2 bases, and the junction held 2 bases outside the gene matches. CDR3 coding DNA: TGTGCCAGCAGAGCGGGGGGTGCCTACGAGCAGTACTTC. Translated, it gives CASRAGGAYEQYF.

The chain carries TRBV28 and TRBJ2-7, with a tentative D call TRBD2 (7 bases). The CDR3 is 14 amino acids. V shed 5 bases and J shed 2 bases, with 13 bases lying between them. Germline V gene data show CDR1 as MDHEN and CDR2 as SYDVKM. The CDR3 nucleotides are TGTGCCAGCAGTGGTGGGGGGGACACCTACGAGCAGTACTTC. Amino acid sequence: CASSGGGDTYEQYF.

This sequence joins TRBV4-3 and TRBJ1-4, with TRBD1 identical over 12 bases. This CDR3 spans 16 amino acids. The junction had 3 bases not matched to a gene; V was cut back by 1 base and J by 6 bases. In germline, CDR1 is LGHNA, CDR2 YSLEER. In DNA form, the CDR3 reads TGCGCCAGCAGCCAAGCCGGGACAGGGGGCTATGAAAAACTGTTTTTT. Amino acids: CASSQAGTGGYEKLFF.

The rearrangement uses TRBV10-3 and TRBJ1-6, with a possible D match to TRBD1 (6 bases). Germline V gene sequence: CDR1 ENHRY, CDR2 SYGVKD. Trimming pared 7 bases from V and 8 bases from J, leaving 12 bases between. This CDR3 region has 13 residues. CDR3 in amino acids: CAIKSGGYSPLHF. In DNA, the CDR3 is TGTGCCATCAAGTCTGGGGGCTATTCACCCCTCCACTTT.

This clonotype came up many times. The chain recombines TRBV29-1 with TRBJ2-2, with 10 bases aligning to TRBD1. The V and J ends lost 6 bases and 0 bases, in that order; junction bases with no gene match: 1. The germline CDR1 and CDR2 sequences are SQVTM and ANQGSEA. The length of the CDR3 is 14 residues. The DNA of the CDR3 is TGCAGCGTGGGACAGGGGACGAACACCGGGGAGCTGTTTTTT. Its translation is CSVGQGTNTGELFF.

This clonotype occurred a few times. As DNA, the CDR3 is TGTGCCACCAGTAGGGGGCTAGCTATGAATGAGCAGTTCTTC. This gives the protein CATSRGLAMNEQFF. The V and J genes are TRBV24-1 and TRBJ2-1, with 7 nucleotides matching TRBD1. This CDR3 contains 14 residues. CDR1 is KGHDR and CDR2 is SFDVKD in the germline V gene. After removal of 6 bases from V and 7 bases from J, the junction contained 8 bases not matched to a gene.

This CDR3 is CASSHSGEGQETQYF. The CDR3 DNA reads as TGTGCCAGCAGCCACTCCGGGGAGGGCCAAGAGACCCAGTACTTC. This rearrangement joins TRBV3-1 to TRBJ2-5; 7 nucleotides match TRBD2. V trimming: 3 bases; J trimming: 1 base; junction bases outside the gene matches: 5. Germline loops: CDR1 LGHDT, CDR2 YNNKEL (reference sequence). The CDR3 sequence is 15 residues long.